The clone carrying this TCR beta chain was counted ten times or more. No antigen is known for it. The data were taken from a study of beta chain features in type 1 diabetes. Overall study results and limits: In all four CD4+ subsets, TCRB CDR3 length was significantly, moderately reduced in type 1 diabetes.

Of the isolated RNA, all was reverse transcribed, and so the sequenced material was expressed TCRB transcripts. The protocol was immunoSEQ multiplex PCR, while the TCRdb copy is restricted to in-frame clones and leaves out a portion. The table includes about 140,000 clones, approximately 13% detected once. Germline V CDR1 and CDR2: SGHTA, FQGTGA. The CDR3 spans 14 residues. V was trimmed by 4 bases and J by 9 bases, leaving 17 bases between them. The specimen was central memory CD4+ T cells from blood. This chain uses TRBV7-3 with TRBJ2-3, with no clear D. This TCR derives from a man aged 18 to 35 with type 1 diabetes. CDR3 in DNA: TGTGCCAGCAGCTCACCCCCCGCCACCGGAACGCAGTATTTT. Protein product: CASSSPPATGTQYF. The full variable domain, in which reference TRBV7-3 and TRBJ2-3 provide the parts outside the CDR3, is GAGVSQTPSNKVTEKGKYVELRCDPISGHTALYWYRQSLGQGPEFLIYFQGTGAADDSGLPNDRFFAVRPEGSVSTLKIQRTERGDSAVYLCASSSPPATGTQYFGPGTRLTVL.